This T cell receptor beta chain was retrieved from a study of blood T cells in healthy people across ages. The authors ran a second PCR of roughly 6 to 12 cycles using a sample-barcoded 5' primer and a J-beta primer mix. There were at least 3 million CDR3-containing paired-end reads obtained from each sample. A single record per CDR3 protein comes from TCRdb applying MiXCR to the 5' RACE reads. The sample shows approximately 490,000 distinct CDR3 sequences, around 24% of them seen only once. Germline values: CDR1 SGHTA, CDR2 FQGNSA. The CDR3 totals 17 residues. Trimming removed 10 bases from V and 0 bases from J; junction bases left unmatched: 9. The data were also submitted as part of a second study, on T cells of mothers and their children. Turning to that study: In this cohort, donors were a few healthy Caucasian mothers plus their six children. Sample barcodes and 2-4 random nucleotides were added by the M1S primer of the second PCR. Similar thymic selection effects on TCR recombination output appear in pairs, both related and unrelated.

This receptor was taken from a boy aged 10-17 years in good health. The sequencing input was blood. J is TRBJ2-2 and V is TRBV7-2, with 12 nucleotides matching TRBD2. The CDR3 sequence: CATSSLAGGANTGELFF. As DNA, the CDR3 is TGTGCCACCTCTAGTCTAGCGGGGGGGGCGAACACCGGGGAGCTGTTTTTT.